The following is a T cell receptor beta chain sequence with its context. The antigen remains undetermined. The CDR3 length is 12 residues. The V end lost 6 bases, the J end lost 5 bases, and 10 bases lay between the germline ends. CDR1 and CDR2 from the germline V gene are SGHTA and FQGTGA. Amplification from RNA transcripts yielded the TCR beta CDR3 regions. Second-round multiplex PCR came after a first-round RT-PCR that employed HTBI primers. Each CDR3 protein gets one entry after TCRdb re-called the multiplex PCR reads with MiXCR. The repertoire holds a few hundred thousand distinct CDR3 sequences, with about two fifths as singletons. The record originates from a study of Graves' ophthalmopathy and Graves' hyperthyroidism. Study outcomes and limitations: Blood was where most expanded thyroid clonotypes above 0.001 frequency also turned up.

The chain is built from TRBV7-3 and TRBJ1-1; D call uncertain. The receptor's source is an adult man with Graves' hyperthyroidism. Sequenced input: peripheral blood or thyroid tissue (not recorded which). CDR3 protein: CASSLWATEAFF. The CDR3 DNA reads TGTGCCAGCAGTTTGTGGGCTACTGAAGCTTTCTTT.